These 30 T cell receptor beta chains were sequenced from one sample in a study of CD8 T cells in Susac syndrome (dated by TCRdb to between 2017 and 2020). Libraries were built with the immunoSEQ multiplex PCR assay. RNA was extracted using the RNeasy kit, and roughly 0.45 to 1 microgram was reverse transcribed with random hexamers. TCRdb reworked the public reads: Q25 trimming with fastp, MiXCR clone assembly, productive beta chains retained. Entries that share a CDR3 protein sequence are merged under the most common genes and DNA. For this sample there are 180,000 or so distinct CDR3 sequences; around 96% appear just once. The ten largest clonotypes hold under 0.15% of the sample. Sequenced material: CD4+ T cells from PBMCs. Every receptor here comes from a human donor in good health.

This clonotype appeared once. The V call is TRBV18, the J call TRBJ1-6, with unresolved D. V gave up 3 bases and J gave up 4 bases, with 13 bases separating them. Germline V lookup: CDR1 KGHSH, CDR2 LQKENI. This CDR3 contains 16 residues. CDR3: CASSPAAGLYNSPLHF. The CDR3 DNA follows: TGTGCCAGCTCACCGGCGGCCGGACTTTATAATTCACCCCTCCACTTT.

V gene TRBV20-1 combines with J gene TRBJ2-3; 7 bases are a match to TRBD1. CDR1 is DFQATT and CDR2 is SNEGSKA in the germline V gene (reference sequence). This CDR3 spans 13 amino acids. Trimming at V came to 6 bases and at J to 4 bases, leaving 7 bases not matched to a gene. The CDR3 here is CSALDRAPDTQYF. CDR3 nucleotide sequence: TGCAGTGCGCTCGACAGGGCACCAGATACGCAGTATTTT.

This chain uses TRBV7-9 with TRBJ2-7; D may match TRBD1 or TRBD2 (5 bases each). Trimming left V 1 base short and J 3 bases short, with 13 bases between. Germline lookup yields CDR1 SEHNR and CDR2 FQNEAQ (reference sequence). The CDR3 extends over 15 amino acids. CDR3: CASSLEFRDGYEQYF. CDR3 coding DNA: TGTGCCAGCAGCTTAGAATTCCGGGACGGCTACGAGCAGTACTTC.

The rearrangement uses TRBV6-2 or TRBV6-3 and TRBJ1-2; no clear D gene. Germline V gene lookup returns CDR1 MNHEY and CDR2 SVGEGT. The CDR3 is made up of 13 amino acids. The V gene lost 2 bases and the J gene lost 4 bases, with 8 bases spanning the gap. The chain's CDR3 is CASSYPATYGYTF. CDR3 in DNA: TGTGCCAGCAGTTACCCCGCTACCTATGGCTACACCTTC.

The rearrangement links TRBV9 to TRBJ2-5, with D unresolved. V was cut by 0 bases and J by 4 bases, with 7 bases left in between. Germline CDR1 is SGDLS and CDR2 is YYNGEE. The length of the CDR3 is 13 residues. The CDR3 is CASSVAERETQYF. The CDR3 region has the DNA TGTGCCAGCAGCGTAGCCGAGAGAGAGACCCAGTACTTC.

This chain's CDR3 is CASSSPRNQPQHF. As DNA, the CDR3 is TGTGCCAGCAGTTCGCCACGAAATCAGCCCCAGCATTTT. The chain links TRBV6-2 or TRBV6-3 to TRBJ1-5; D call uncertain. The CDR3 is 13 residues long. The germline CDR1 and CDR2 sequences are MNHEY and SVGEGT. V shed 4 bases and J shed 4 bases, with 8 bases lying between them.

The chain has TRBV12-3 or TRBV12-4 and TRBJ2-5; 7 bases are a match to TRBD1. The CDR3 consists of 13 residues. V trimming: 6 bases; J trimming: 5 bases; junction bases outside the gene matches: 6. In nucleotides, the CDR3 is TGTGCCAGCAGCCGTGGACAGGCCGAGACCCAGTACTTC. This translates into CASSRGQAETQYF.

The chain recombines TRBV14 with TRBJ2-1, with TRBD2 matching over 9 bases. The CDR3 is made up of 15 amino acids. Germline CDR1 reads SGHDN; CDR2 reads FVKESK. Trimming at V came to 1 base and at J to 15 bases, leaving 13 bases not matched to a gene. The CDR3 sequence: CASSQVAEAGGRGFF. CDR3 in DNA: TGTGCCAGCAGCCAAGTAGCGGAAGCGGGGGGTCGCGGGTTCTTC.

The V and J genes are TRBV20-1 and TRBJ1-6; D gene ambiguous. Trimming removed 1 base from V and 6 bases from J, with 7 bases in between. Germline values: CDR1 DFQATT, CDR2 SNEGSKA (reference sequence). There are 13 residues in the CDR3. The CDR3 DNA follows: TGCAGTGCTAGAGGCGTATCTAATTCACCCCTCCACTTT. This codes for CSARGVSNSPLHF.

The rearrangement links TRBV6-1 to TRBJ2-7; 9 bases line up with TRBD1. Unmatched junction bases numbered 10, after V lost 5 bases and J lost 2 bases. CDR3 length: 16 amino acids. Germline V gene data show CDR1 as MNHNS and CDR2 as SASEGT. CDR3 coding DNA: TGTGCCAGCAGTCCCGGGACAGGGCAGGTGACCTACGAGCAGTACTTC. It yields the protein CASSPGTGQVTYEQYF.

The CDR3 DNA sequence: TGCAGTGCTAGAGGGAGGGCTGAAGCTTTCTTT. It yields the protein CSARGRAEAFF. The chain uses TRBV20-1 and TRBJ1-1; unclear D gene. Trimming left V 1 base short and J 6 bases short, with 6 bases between. The CDR3 runs 11 residues. Per the germline V gene, CDR1 is DFQATT and CDR2 is SNEGSKA (reference sequence).

This sequence joins TRBV20-1 and TRBJ2-7, with unresolved D. V was clipped by 4 bases and J by 3 bases, with 13 bases between them. CDR3 size: 13 residues. Germline V gives CDR1 DFQATT, CDR2 SNEGSKA (reference sequence). The CDR3 loop reads CSATRTGLYEQYF. The CDR3 bases are TGCAGTGCTACCCGCACGGGTCTCTACGAGCAGTACTTC.

On this clonotype itself: An end of the junction does not agree with germline; a read error may underlie this. The chain carries TRBV4-1 and TRBJ2-5; TRBD1 aligns across 8 bases. The germline V gene encodes CDR1 MGHRA and CDR2 YSYEKL. The length of the CDR3 is 14 residues. As DNA, the CDR3 is TGCGCCAGCAGTCAAGCAGGGGGCGCGGGGACCCAGTACTTC. Its translation is CASSQAGGAGTQYF.

The V call is TRBV29-1, the J call TRBJ1-2, with 10 bases that match TRBD1. With V trimmed by 4 bases and J by 8 bases, 10 bases remained unmatched. The CDR3 has 14 residues. Per germline, CDR1 SQVTM and CDR2 ANQGSEA. The CDR3 protein is CSVGDAGTGVGYTF. The DNA of the CDR3 is TGCAGCGTTGGAGACGCCGGGACAGGGGTCGGCTACACCTTC.

The chain couples TRBV7-9 to TRBJ2-2; perhaps TRBD1 as D (6 bases). From germline, CDR1 is SEHNR and CDR2 FQNEAQ (reference sequence). The V end was cut by 5 bases, the J end by 6 bases, with 13 bases between. This CDR3 comprises 14 residues. DNA of the CDR3: TGTGCCAGCAGCGAACAACAGGGCCCCGGGGAGCTGTTTTTT. Translation: CASSEQQGPGELFF.

This clonotype turned up a few times. This chain joins TRBV5-6 and TRBJ2-7; D is possibly TRBD1 (5 bases). The CDR3 consists of 12 residues. Per germline, CDR1 SGHDT and CDR2 YYEEEE. V was cut by 4 bases and J by 1 base, with 6 bases left in between. Written as DNA, the CDR3 is TGTGCCAGCAGCCGACAGTCCTACGAGCAGTACTTC. As protein: CASSRQSYEQYF.

The chain employs TRBV20-1 and TRBJ2-3, with TRBD2 matching 12 bases. The CDR3 has 17 amino acids. Germline CDR1 DFQATT, CDR2 SNEGSKA (reference sequence). With V trimmed by 1 base and J by 6 bases, 11 bases remained unmatched. CDR3 coding DNA: TGCAGTGCTAGAGCGGCTAGCGGGGGGGAACCTCGGGATACGCAGTATTTT. Translation gives CSARAASGGEPRDTQYF.

The rearrangement links TRBV19 to TRBJ2-1; D assignment may be TRBD1 or TRBD2 (5 bases each). Trimming took off 4 bases at V and 1 base at J, with 11 bases between the two ends. This CDR3 region has 15 residues. CDR1 LNHDA and CDR2 SQIVND come from the germline V gene (reference sequence). The CDR3 here is CASSNLGPSYNEQFF. As DNA, the CDR3 is TGTGCCAGTAGTAATTTGGGACCATCCTACAATGAGCAGTTCTTC.

The chain employs TRBV6-5 and TRBJ1-2; D uncertain. The V end lost 3 bases, the J end lost 3 bases, and 11 bases lay between the germline ends. Germline CDR1 reads MNHEY; CDR2 reads SVGAGI. This CDR3 contains 14 residues. The DNA of the CDR3 is TGTGCCAGCAGTTATGACAAGACCTACTATGGCTACACCTTC. Its protein is CASSYDKTYYGYTF.

The count of this clonotype is one. V usage is TRBV10-3 and J usage is TRBJ2-3; D possibly corresponds to TRBD2 (6 bases). CDR1 ENHRY and CDR2 SYGVKD come from the germline V gene. There are 16 residues in the CDR3. Trimming stripped 6 bases from V and 2 bases from J, with 18 bases between. The DNA of the CDR3 is TGTGCCATCAGGGACGTATTCGCGGGGTCCACAGATACGCAGTATTTT. This encodes CAIRDVFAGSTDTQYF.

This chain connects TRBV3-1 to TRBJ2-5; possible D gene TRBD1, 5 bases. Trimming removed 5 bases from V and 7 bases from J, with 14 bases in between. The germline gives CDR1 LGHDT, CDR2 YNNKEL (reference sequence). The CDR3 spans 13 residues. The CDR3 loop is CASSLSPQGTQYF. CDR3 coding DNA: TGTGCCAGCAGCTTATCCCCCCAGGGGACCCAGTACTTC.

In DNA form, the CDR3 reads TGCAGTGCTAGAGATCGACACCCCTATGGCTACACCTTC. Translated, it gives CSARDRHPYGYTF. The chain employs TRBV20-1 and TRBJ1-2; no reliable D call. Germline CDR1 and CDR2: DFQATT and SNEGSKA (reference sequence). This CDR3 comprises 13 residues. V was shortened by 0 bases and J by 4 bases, with 9 bases between the two germline ends.

The genes are TRBV20-1 and TRBJ1-5; D is perhaps TRBD1 (5 bases). CDR1 DFQATT and CDR2 SNEGSKA come from the germline V gene (reference sequence). Trimming took 0 bases from V and 4 from J, leaving 13 bases between them. The CDR3 is 15 residues long. CDR3 coding DNA: TGCAGTGCTAGAGATCGTACAGGAGCAAATCAGCCCCAGCATTTT. Protein: CSARDRTGANQPQHF.

This clonotype was seen a handful of times. The J gene is TRBJ1-6, the V gene TRBV27, with 8 positions matching TRBD1. CDR3 length equals 14 residues. CDR1 and CDR2 (germline): MNHEY, SMNVEV (reference sequence). The V segment lost 5 bases and the J segment 10 bases; nucleotides outside the gene matches: 7. The CDR3 here is CASSAGTGGSPLHF. The CDR3 nucleotides read TGTGCCAGCAGTGCCGGGACAGGCGGATCACCCCTCCACTTT.

The chain uses TRBV7-9 and TRBJ2-1; D unresolved. The CDR3 runs to 12 residues. The V end lost 4 bases, the J end lost 8 bases, and 9 bases lay between the germline ends. The germline V gene encodes CDR1 SEHNR and CDR2 FQNEAQ (reference sequence). CDR3 DNA sequence: TGTGCCAGCAGCTCGAGCCCATATGAGCAGTTCTTC. Amino acid sequence: CASSSSPYEQFF.

V gene TRBV12-3 or TRBV12-4 combines with J gene TRBJ2-1, with TRBD2 matching 11 bases. V lost 7 bases, J lost 7 bases, and 6 bases stayed unmatched. The CDR3 covers 14 residues. CDR3 protein: CASIRLAGLNEQFF. CDR3 in DNA: TGTGCCAGCATCAGACTAGCGGGGCTTAATGAGCAGTTCTTC.

The V call is TRBV7-3, the J call TRBJ1-1; weak D call: TRBD1 (5 bases). The CDR3 loop spans 15 amino acids. V was trimmed by 0 bases and J by 2 bases, leaving 10 bases between them. Looked up from germline, CDR1 is SGHTA and CDR2 is FQGTGA. The CDR3 here is CASSLTGDYNTEAFF. CDR3 in DNA: TGTGCCAGCAGCTTAACGGGGGACTACAACACTGAAGCTTTCTTT.

This clonotype came up a few times. V and J are TRBV12-3 or TRBV12-4 and TRBJ1-2, with 9 bases that match TRBD1. The CDR3 consists of 13 residues. The junction had 4 bases not matched to a gene; V was cut back by 5 bases and J by 6 bases. In DNA, the CDR3 is TGTGCCAGCAGTACGGACAGGGGTCATGGCTACACCTTC. Translated, it gives CASSTDRGHGYTF.

The CDR3 DNA reads TGTGCCACCAGCAGAGACCCCGGGGTATATGGCTACACCTTC. Translated: CATSRDPGVYGYTF. The chain uses TRBV15 and TRBJ1-2; no definite D call. The V and J ends lost 0 bases and 5 bases respectively, with 10 bases between them. The CDR3 is made up of 14 amino acids. Germline V lookup: CDR1 LNHNV, CDR2 YYDKDF (reference sequence). The whole variable domain, remainder taken from reference TRBV15 and TRBJ1-2, is DAMVIQNPRYQVTQFGKPVTLSCSQTLNHNVMYWYQQKSSQAPKLLFHYYDKDFNNEADTPDNFQSRRPNTSFCFLDIRSPGLGDTAMYLCATSRDPGVYGYTFGSGTRLTVV.

The table lists this clonotype with a count of one. V and J are TRBV6-6 and TRBJ1-2; D is unclear. CDR3 size: 14 residues. The germline gives CDR1 MNHNY, CDR2 SVGAGI (reference sequence). Between the trimmed V and J ends, which lost 7 bases and 4 bases, there was a span of 16 bases. CDR3 sequence: CASNAAQSFYGYTF. For the CDR3, the DNA is TGTGCCAGCAACGCGGCACAGTCGTTCTATGGCTACACCTTC.